One sample yielded the 2 T cell receptor beta chains listed below, sequenced in a study of PD-L1 blockade in urothelial cancer. TCRdb keeps only in-frame clones here, not all; method: immunoSEQ multiplex PCR. The sample has about 63,000 clones; more than 80% are singletons. Documented time point: pretreatment peripheral blood. Sequenced material: PBMCs, taken around atezolizumab (anti-PD-L1) treatment. Every receptor here comes from a man aged 65 to 85 with urothelial cancer.

V is TRBV5-1 and J is TRBJ1-1; D uncertain. Trimming pared 3 bases from V and 1 base from J, leaving 4 bases between. The CDR3 sequence is 12 residues long. Germline V gene lookup returns CDR1 SGHRS and CDR2 YFSETQ. The CDR3 is CASSSSNTEAFF. The CDR3 region has the DNA TGCGCCAGCAGCTCGTCGAACACTGAAGCTTTCTTT.

The V and J genes are TRBV9 and TRBJ2-7; 10 bases match TRBD2. This CDR3 region has 14 residues. CDR1 SGDLS and CDR2 YYNGEE come from the germline V gene. Germline trimming cut 0 bases from V and 12 bases from J; bases unmatched to any gene: 9. CDR3 protein: CASSVDQREGPRYF. The CDR3 DNA sequence: TGTGCCAGCAGCGTAGACCAGCGGGAGGGCCCCCGGTACTTC.